This TCR beta chain derives from a study of T cell clonality in common variable immunodeficiency. This clone was recorded a few times. Its antigen is undetermined. The read stops 3 residues short of the end of the CDR3; the missing end is completed from the germline J gene. Of CVID subjects, 15 were female and roughly 29 male, mean age roughly 40. CDR1 and CDR2 (germline): GTSNPN, SVGIG (reference sequence). V shed 2 bases and J 2 bases; nucleotides not matched to a gene: 19. This CDR3 contains 21 residues. Repertoires were generated with immunoSEQ multiplex PCR, while TCRdb's copy carries only in-frame clones and drops some. The repertoire shows about 33,000 clones, none seen only once; the top ten take 6% to 7.5%. General observations from the study: Fewer deletions and N-nucleotide insertions were reportedly seen in common variable immunodeficiency TCR beta sequences.

The chain employs TRBV30 and TRBJ2-6, with TRBD1 identical over 9 bases. The sequenced material came from peripheral blood mononuclear cells. This clonotype was obtained from a human donor with common variable immunodeficiency. The CDR3 region is CAWSTPGQGERGAPGANVLTF. The sequenced CDR3 bases are TGTGCCTGGAGTACCCCGGGACAGGGCGAGAGGGGGGCTCCTGGGGCCAACGTC.